The present T cell receptor beta chain was sequenced within a study of T cell responses to AZD1222 COVID-19 vaccine. Assay: immunoSEQ multiplex PCR; the TCRdb copy retains only in-frame clones and omits some. The data hold 150,000 or so clones, with over 85% observed a single time. As to this clone: As yet, its antigen is unknown.

Germline-derived CDR1 and CDR2 are SEHNR and FQNEAQ (reference sequence). There are 13 residues in the CDR3. Trimming took 0 bases from V and 7 from J, leaving 7 bases between them. Overall study results and limits: Only after the peak T cell response were repertoires sampled. White British ancestry dominated among donors, who included more females, and clonal diversity was possibly underestimated.

The rearrangement joins TRBV7-9 to TRBJ2-1; a possible D gene is TRBD2 (5 bases). This sequence originates from an adult in good health. The sample here was peripheral blood, taken on day 0 of AZD1222 vaccination. In DNA, the CDR3 is TGTGCCAGCAGCTTAGCGGGAGAAAATGAGCAGTTCTTC. Translating gives CASSLAGENEQFF.